A single T cell receptor (beta chain) is shown here with its context. The sample originates from a study of T cells in localized non-small cell lung cancer. The germline V gene has CDR1 SGHNT and CDR2 YENEEA. V shed 5 bases, J shed 7 bases, and the junction held 13 bases outside the gene matches. This CDR3 spans 15 amino acids. Data came from immunoSEQ multiplex PCR; TCRdb stores just in-frame clones and leaves some out. The sample shows roughly 4,000 clones, approximately 25% of them seen only once. This chain uses TRBV11-3 with TRBJ1-1, with 7 bases identical to TRBD1. The origin of this receptor is a man between 35 and 75 years old with stage II lung adenocarcinoma. The material sequenced was lung tumor tissue, taken before any cancer treatment. The CDR3: CASSTSTGISIEAFF. The CDR3, as DNA: TGTGCCAGCAGCACTTCGACAGGGATTAGTATTGAAGCTTTCTTT.